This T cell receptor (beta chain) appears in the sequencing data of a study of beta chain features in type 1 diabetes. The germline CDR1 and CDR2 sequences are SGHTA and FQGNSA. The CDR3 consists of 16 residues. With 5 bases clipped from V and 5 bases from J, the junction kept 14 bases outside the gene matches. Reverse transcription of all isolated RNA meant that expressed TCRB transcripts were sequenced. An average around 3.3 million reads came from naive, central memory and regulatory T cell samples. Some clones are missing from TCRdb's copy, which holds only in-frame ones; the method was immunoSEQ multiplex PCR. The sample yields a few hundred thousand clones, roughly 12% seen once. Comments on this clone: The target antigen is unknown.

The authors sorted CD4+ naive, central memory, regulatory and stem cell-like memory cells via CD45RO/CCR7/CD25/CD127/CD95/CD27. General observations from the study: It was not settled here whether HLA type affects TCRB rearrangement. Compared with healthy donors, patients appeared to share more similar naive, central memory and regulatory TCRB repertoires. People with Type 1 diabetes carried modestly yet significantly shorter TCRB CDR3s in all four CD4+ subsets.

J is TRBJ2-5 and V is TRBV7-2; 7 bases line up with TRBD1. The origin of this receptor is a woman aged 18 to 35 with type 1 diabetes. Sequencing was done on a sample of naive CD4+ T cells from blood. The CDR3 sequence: CASSKAISDRFETQYF. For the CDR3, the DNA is TGTGCCAGCAGCAAAGCCATCTCGGACAGGTTCGAGACCCAGTACTTC.